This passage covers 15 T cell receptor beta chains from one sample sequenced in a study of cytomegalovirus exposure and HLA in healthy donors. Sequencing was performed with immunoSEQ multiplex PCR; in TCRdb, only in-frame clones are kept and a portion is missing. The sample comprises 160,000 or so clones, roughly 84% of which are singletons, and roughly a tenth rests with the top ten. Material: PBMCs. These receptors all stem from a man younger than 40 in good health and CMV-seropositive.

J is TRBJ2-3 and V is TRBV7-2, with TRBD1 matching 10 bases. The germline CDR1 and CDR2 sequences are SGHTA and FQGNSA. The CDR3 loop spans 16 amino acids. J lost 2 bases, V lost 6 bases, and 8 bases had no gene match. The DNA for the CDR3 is TGTGCCAGCAGTCCGGACAGGGGGATAAACACAGATACGCAGTATTTT. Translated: CASSPDRGINTDTQYF.

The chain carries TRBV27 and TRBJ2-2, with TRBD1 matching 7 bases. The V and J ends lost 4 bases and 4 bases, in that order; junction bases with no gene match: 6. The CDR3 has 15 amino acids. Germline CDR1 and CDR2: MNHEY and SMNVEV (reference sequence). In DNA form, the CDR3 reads TGTGCCAGCAGTTCCTACAGGGGTGGCACCGGGGAGCTGTTTTTT. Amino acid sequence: CASSSYRGGTGELFF.

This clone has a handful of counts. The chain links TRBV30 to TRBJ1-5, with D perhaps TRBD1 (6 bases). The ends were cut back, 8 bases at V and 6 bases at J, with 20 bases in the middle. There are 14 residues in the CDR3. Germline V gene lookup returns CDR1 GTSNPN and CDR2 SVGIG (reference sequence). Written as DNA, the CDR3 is TGTGCCACGGGGGGGGCAGGGAGGCTTCAGCCCCAGCATTTT. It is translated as CATGGAGRLQPQHF. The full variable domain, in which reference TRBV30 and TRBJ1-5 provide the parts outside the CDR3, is SQTIHQWPATLVQPVGSPLSLECTVEGTSNPNLYWYRQAAGRGLQLLFYSVGIGQISSEVPQNLSASRPQDRQFILSSKKLLLSDSGFYLCATGGAGRLQPQHFGDGTRLSIL.

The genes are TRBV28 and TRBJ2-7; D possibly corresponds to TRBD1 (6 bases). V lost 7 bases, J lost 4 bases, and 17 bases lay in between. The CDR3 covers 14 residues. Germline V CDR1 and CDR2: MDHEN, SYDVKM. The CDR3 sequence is CASTLPGTRYEQYF. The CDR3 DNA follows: TGTGCCAGCACCCTCCCCGGGACAAGATACGAGCAGTACTTC.

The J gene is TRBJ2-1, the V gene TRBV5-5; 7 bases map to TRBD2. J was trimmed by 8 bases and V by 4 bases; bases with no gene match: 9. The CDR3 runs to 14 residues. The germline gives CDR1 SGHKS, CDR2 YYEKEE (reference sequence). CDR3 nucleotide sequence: TGTGCCAGCAGCATGAGGGAGGGGATCTATGAGCAGTTCTTC. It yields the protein CASSMREGIYEQFF. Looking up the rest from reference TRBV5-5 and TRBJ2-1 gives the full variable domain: DAGVTQSPTHLIKTRGQQVTLRCSPISGHKSVSWYQQVLGQGPQFIFQYYEKEERGRGNFPDRFSARQFPNYSSELNVNALLLGDSALYLCASSMREGIYEQFFGPGTRLTVL.

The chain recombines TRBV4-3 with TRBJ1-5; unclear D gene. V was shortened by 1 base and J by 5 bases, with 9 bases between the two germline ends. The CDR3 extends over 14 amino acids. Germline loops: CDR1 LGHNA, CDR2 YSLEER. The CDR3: CASSQVFRHQPQHF. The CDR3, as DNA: TGCGCCAGCAGCCAAGTCTTCAGGCATCAGCCCCAGCATTTT.

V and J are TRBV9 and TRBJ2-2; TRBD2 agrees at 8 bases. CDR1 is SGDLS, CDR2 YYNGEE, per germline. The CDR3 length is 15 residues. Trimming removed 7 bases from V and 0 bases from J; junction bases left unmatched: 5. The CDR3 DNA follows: TGTGCCAGCCGGTCGGGACTAGCGAACACCGGGGAGCTGTTTTTT. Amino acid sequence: CASRSGLANTGELFF.

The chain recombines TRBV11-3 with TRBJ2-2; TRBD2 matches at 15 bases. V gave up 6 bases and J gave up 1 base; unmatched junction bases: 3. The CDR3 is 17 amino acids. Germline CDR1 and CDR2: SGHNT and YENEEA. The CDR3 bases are TGTGCCAGCAGTTGGACTAGCGGGAGGGGGAACACCGGGGAGCTGTTTTTT. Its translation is CASSWTSGRGNTGELFF.

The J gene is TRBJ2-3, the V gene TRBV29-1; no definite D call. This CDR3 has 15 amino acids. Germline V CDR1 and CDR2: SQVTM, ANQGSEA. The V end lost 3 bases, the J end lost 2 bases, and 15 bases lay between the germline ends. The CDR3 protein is CSVERSERITDTQYF. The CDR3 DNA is TGCAGCGTTGAGAGGTCGGAGCGAATCACAGATACGCAGTATTTT.

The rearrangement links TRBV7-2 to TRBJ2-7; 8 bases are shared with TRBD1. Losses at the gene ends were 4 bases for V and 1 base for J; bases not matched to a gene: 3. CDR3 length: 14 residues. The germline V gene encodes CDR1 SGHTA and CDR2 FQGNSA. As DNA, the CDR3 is TGTGCCAGCAGCTGGAGGGACAGGTCCTACGAGCAGTACTTC. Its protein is CASSWRDRSYEQYF.

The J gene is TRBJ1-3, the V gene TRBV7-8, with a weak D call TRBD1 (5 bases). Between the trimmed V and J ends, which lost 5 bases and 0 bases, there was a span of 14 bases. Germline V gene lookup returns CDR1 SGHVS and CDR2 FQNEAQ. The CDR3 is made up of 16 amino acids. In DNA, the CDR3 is TGTGCCAGCAGCCCCGCAACAGGAAACTCTGGAAACACCATATATTTT. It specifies CASSPATGNSGNTIYF.

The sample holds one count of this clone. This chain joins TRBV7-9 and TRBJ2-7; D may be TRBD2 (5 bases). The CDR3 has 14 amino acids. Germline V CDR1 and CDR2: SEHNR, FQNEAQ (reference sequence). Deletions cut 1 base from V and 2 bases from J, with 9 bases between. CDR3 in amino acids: CASSLDPGTYEQYF. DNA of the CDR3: TGTGCCAGCAGCTTAGACCCGGGGACCTACGAGCAGTACTTC. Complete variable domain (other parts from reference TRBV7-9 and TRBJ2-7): DTGVSQNPRHKITKRGQNVTFRCDPISEHNRLYWYRQTLGQGPEFLTYFQNEAQLEKSRLLSDRFSAERPKGSFSTLEIQRTEQGDSAMYLCASSLDPGTYEQYFGPGTRLTVT.

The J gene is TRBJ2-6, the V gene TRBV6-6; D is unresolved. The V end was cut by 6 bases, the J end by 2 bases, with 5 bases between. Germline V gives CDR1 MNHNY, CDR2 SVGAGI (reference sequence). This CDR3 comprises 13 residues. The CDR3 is CASSGTGANVLTF. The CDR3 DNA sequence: TGTGCCAGCAGCGGTACTGGGGCCAACGTCCTGACTTTC.

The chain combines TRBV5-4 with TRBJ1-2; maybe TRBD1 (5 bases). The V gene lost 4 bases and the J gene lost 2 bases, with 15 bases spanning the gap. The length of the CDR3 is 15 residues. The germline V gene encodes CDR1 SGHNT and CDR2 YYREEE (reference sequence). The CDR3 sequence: CASSPVGAGNYGYTF. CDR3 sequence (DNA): TGTGCCAGCAGCCCCGTTGGGGCTGGGAACTATGGCTACACCTTC. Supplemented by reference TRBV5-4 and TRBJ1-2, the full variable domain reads ETGVTQSPTHLIKTRGQQVTLRCSSQSGHNTVSWYQQALGQGPQFIFQYYREEENGRGNFPPRFSGLQFPNYSSELNVNALELDDSALYLCASSPVGAGNYGYTFGSGTRLTVV.

DNA for the CDR3: TGTGCCAGCAGTTACTCGATGACAGGCACGGGGGAGCTGTTTTTT. It yields the protein CASSYSMTGTGELFF. V usage is TRBV6-5 and J usage is TRBJ2-2; D possibly corresponds to TRBD1 (6 bases). The germline CDR1 and CDR2 sequences are MNHEY and SVGAGI. The CDR3 has 15 residues. The germline V and J ends were trimmed by 0 bases and 8 bases, with 13 bases remaining between them.